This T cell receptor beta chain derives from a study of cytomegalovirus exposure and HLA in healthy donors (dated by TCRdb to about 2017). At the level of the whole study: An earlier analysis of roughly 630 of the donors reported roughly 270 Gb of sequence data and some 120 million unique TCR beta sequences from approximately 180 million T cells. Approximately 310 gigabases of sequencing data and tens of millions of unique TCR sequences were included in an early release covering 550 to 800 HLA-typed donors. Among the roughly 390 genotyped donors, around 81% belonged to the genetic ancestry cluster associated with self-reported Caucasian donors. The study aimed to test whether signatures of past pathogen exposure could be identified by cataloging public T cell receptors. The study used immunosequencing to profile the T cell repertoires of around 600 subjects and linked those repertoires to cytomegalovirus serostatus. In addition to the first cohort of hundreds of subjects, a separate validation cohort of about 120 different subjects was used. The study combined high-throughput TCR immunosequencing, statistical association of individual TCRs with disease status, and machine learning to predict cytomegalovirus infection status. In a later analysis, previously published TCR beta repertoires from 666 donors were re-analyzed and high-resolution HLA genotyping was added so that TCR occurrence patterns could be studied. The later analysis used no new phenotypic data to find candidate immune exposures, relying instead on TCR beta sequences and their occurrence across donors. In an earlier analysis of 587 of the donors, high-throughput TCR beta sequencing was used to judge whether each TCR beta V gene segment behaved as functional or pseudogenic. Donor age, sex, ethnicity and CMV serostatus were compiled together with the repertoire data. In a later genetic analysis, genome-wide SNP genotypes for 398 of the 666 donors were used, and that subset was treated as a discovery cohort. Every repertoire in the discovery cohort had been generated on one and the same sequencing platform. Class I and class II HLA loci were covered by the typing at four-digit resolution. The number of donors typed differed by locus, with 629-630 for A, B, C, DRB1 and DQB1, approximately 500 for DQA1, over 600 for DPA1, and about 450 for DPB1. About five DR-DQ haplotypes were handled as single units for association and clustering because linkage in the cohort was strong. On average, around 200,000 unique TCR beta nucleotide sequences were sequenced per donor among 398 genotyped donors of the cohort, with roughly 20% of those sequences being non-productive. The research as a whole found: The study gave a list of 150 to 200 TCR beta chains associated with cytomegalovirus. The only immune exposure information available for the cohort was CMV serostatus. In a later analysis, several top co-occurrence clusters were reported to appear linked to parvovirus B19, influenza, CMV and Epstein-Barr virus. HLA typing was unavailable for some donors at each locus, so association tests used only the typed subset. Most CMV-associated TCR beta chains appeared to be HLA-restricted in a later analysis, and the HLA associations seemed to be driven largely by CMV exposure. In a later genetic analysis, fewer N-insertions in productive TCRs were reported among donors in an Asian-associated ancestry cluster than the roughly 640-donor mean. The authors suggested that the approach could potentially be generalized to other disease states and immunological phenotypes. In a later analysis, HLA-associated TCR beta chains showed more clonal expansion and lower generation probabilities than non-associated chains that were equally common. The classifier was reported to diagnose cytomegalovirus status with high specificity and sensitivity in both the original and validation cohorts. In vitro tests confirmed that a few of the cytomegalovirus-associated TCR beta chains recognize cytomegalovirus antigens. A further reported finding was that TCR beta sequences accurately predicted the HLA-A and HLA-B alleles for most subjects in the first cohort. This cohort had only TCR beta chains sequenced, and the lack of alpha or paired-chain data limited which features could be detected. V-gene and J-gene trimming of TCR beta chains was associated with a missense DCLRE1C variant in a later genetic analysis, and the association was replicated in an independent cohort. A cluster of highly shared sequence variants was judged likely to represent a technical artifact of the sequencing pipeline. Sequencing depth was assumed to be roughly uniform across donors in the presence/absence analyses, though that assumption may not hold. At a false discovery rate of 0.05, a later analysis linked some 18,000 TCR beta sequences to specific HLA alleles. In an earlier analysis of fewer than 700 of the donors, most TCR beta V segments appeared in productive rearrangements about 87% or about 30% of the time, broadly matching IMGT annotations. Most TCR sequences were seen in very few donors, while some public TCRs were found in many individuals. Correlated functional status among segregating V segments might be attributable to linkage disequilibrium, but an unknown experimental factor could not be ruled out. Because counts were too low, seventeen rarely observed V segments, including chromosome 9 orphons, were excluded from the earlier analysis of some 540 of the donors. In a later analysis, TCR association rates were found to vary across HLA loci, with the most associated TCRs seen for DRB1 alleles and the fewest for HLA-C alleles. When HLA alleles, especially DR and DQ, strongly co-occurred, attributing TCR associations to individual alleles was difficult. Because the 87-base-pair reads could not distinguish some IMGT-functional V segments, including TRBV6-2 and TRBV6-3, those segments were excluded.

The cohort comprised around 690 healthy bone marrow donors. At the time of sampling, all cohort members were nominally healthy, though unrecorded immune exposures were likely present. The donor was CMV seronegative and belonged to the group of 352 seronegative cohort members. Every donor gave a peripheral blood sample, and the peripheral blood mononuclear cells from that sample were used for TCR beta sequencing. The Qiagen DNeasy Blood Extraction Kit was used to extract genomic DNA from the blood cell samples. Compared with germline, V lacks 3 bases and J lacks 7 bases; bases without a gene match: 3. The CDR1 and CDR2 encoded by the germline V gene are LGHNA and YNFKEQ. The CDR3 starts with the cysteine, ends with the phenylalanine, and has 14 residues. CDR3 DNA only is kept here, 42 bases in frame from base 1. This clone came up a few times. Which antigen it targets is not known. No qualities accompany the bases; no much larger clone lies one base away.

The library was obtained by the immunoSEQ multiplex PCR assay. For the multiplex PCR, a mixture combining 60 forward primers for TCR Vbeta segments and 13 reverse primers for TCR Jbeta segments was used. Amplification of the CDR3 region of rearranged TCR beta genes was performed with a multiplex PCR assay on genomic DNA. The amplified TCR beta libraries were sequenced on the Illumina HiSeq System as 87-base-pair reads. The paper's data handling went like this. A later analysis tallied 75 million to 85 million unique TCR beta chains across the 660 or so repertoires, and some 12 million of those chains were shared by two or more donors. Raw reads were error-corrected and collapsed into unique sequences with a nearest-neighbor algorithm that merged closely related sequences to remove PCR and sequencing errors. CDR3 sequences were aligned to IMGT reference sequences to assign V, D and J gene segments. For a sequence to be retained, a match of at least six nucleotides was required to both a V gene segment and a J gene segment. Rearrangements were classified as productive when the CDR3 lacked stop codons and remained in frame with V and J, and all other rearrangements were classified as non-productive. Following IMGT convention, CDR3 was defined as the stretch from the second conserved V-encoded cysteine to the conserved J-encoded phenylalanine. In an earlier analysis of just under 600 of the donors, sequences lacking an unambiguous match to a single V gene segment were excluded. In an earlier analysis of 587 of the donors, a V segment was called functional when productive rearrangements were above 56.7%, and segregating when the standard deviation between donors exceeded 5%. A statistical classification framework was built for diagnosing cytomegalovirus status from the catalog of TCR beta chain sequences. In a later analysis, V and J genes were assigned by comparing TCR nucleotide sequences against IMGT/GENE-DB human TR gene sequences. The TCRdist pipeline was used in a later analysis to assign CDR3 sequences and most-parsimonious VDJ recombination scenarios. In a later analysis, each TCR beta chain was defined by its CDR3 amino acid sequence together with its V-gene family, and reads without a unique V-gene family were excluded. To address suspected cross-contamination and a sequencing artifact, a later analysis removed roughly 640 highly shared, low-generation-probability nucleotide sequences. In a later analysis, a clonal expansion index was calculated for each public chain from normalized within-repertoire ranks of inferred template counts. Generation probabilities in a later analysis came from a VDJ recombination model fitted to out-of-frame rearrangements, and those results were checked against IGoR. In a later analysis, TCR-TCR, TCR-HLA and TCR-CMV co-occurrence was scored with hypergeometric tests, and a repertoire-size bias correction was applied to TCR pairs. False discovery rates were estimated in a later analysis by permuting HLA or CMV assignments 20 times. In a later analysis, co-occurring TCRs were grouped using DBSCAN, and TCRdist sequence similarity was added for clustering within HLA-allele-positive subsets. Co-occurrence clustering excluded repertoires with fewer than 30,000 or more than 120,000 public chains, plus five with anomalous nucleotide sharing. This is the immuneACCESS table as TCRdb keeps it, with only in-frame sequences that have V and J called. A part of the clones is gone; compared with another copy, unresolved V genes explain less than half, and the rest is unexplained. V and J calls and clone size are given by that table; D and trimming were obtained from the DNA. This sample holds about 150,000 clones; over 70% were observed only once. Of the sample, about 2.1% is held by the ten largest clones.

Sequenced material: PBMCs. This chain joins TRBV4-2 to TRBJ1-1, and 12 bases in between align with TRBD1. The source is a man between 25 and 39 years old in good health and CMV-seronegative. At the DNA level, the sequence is TGTGCCAGCAGCCAGGGGACAGGGGGCATTGAAGCTTTCTTT. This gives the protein CASSQGTGGIEAFF.